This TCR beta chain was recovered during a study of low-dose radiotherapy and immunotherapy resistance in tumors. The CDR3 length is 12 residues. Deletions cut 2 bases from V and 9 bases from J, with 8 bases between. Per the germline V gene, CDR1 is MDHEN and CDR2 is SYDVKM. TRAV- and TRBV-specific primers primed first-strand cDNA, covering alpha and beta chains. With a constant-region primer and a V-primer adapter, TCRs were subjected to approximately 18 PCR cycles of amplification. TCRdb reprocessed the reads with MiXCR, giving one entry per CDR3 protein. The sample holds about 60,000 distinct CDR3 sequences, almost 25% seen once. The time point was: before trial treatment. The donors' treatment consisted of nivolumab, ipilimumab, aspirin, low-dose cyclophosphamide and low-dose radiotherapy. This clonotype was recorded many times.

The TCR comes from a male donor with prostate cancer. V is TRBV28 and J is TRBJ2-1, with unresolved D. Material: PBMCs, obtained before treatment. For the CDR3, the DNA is TGTGCCAGCAGTTTAATAGGAAGTGAGCAGTTCTTC. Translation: CASSLIGSEQFF.